This T cell receptor beta chain was obtained from a study of vaccination and CD4 T cells after COVID-19. Looking at the study overall: Post-COVID samples were collected a median roughly 93 days following diagnosis, spanning 35 to 161. Post-vaccine sample collection happened at a median of 72 days after dose two, ranging 14 to 241.

Trimming took 4 bases from V and 1 from J, leaving 8 bases between them. The CDR3 has 14 amino acids. Broader study findings: With convalescent patients, a median 86.3% of reactive clones emerged solely after vaccination.

On this clonotype: Its antigen remains unidentified.

Time point specified: late sampling 161 to 241 days after vaccination in three convalescent patients. The positive PCR dates, which preceded the US Alpha, Beta and Delta variants, fell between March and December 2020. TCRdb processed the PCR reads anew with MiXCR; each CDR3 protein has one entry. This sample carries 30,000 to 40,000 distinct CDR3 sequences, approximately 40% of them seen once, and the ten largest clones take approximately 5%. The chain joins TRBV12-3 or TRBV12-4 to TRBJ1-5, with a possible D match to TRBD1 (6 bases). The specimen was CD4+ T cells from blood, collected about 7 months after SARS-CoV-2 vaccination. The clonotype was recovered from a human donor who had recovered from COVID-19. The CDR3 nucleotides read TGTGCCAGCAGTTCACAGGGAAGCAATCAGCCCCAGCATTTT. Translation gives CASSSQGSNQPQHF.